The source of this TCR beta chain is a study of blood T cell repertoires in COVID-19. Study summary: Donors in the United States, Italy and Spain gave samples during acute or convalescent COVID-19.

Produced via immunoSEQ multiplex PCR; TCRdb's table is partial and in-frame only. The table shows about 200,000 clones, with about 80% occurring only once. Deletions cut 2 bases from V and 4 bases from J, with 10 bases between. CDR1 is KGHDR and CDR2 is SFDVKD in the germline V gene. The CDR3 is made up of 14 amino acids. Participants spanned ages about 18 to 90 years and resided in roughly 22 US areas. This clone came up once. The gene calls are TRBV24-1 and TRBJ1-2; D not certain. What was sequenced was PBMCs or T cells enriched from blood (not recorded which). The TCR sequence derives from a woman aged 45-65 years who had been exposed to COVID-19. The CDR3 sequence is CATSDSRGSYGYTF. Here the CDR3 DNA reads TGTGCCACCAGTGATTCAAGAGGCAGCTATGGCTACACCTTC.